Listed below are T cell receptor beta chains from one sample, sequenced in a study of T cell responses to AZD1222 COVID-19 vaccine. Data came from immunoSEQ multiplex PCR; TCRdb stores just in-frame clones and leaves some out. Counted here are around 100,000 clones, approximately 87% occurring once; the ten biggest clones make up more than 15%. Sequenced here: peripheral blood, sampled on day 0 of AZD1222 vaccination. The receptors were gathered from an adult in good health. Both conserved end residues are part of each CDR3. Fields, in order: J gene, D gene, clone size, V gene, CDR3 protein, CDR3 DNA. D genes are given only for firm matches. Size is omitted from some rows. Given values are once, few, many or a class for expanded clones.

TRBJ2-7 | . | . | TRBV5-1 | CASSLSALSSYEQYF | TGCGCCAGCAGCTTAAGCGCCTTAAGCTCCTACGAGCAGTACTTC
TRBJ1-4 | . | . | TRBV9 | CASSVGGGTNEKLFF | TGTGCCAGCAGCGTAGGAGGGGGGACTAATGAAAAACTGTTTTTT
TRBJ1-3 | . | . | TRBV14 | CASSQVRGSGNTIYF | TGTGCCAGCAGCCAAGTAAGGGGCTCTGGAAACACCATATATTTT
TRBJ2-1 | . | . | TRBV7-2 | CASSVQVYNEQFF | TGTGCCAGCAGCGTTCAAGTTTACAATGAGCAGTTCTTC
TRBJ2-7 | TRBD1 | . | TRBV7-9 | CASSKTGTGGEQYF | TGTGCCAGCAGCAAAACCGGGACAGGGGGTGAGCAGTACTTC
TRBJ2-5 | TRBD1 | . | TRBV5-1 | CASSYPDRMETQYF | TGCGCCAGCAGCTATCCGGACAGGATGGAGACCCAGTACTTC
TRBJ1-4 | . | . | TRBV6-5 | CAASSGGVGIEKLFF | TGTGCCGCATCATCAGGTGGGGTTGGAATTGAAAAACTGTTTTTT
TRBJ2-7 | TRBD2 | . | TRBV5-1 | CASTPRTSGGNYEQYF | TGCGCCAGCACCCCGAGGACTAGCGGGGGGAACTACGAGCAGTACTTC
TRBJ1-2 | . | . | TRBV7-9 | CASSPRDRAYYGYTF | TGTGCCAGCAGCCCTAGGGACCGAGCCTACTATGGCTACACCTTC
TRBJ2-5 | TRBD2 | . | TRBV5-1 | CASRLLPGLAKQETQYF | TGCGCCAGCAGACTGCTCCCGGGACTAGCGAAGCAAGAGACCCAGTACTTC
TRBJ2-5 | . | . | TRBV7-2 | CASSLSPLGVVETQYF | TGTGCCAGCAGCTTATCTCCTTTGGGGGTAGTGGAGACCCAGTACTTC
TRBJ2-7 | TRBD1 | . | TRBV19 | CATYPGTGNYEQYF | TGTGCCACCTACCCCGGGACAGGGAATTACGAGCAGTACTTC
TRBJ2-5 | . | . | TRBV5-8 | CASSRRQQETQYF | TGTGCCAGCAGCCGCCGACAGCAAGAGACCCAGTACTTC
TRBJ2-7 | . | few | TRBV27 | CASRLGHATYEQYF | TGTGCCAGCAGGCTGGGACACGCTACCTACGAGCAGTACTTC
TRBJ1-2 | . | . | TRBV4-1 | CASSHQGPYGYTF | TGCGCCAGCAGCCATCAGGGGCCTTATGGCTACACCTTC
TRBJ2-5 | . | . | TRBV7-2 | CASSLESGGFVSQYF | TGTGCCAGCAGCTTAGAATCCGGGGGATTCGTGTCCCAGTACTTC
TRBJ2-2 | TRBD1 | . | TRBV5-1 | CASSPGQGAITGELFF | TGCGCCAGCAGCCCGGGACAGGGGGCGATCACCGGGGAGCTGTTTTTT
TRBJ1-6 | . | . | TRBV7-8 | CASSTSSGTNSPLHF | TGTGCCAGCAGCACCTCGTCGGGGACCAATTCACCCCTCCACTTT
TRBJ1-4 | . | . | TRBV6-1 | CASSEYGGPNEKLFF | TGTGCCAGCAGTGAATACGGGGGACCCAATGAAAAACTGTTTTTT
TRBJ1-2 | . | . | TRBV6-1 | CASSEGTASYGYTF | TGTGCCAGCAGTGAAGGGACAGCTTCTTATGGCTACACCTTC
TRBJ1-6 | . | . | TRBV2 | CASRANRVGNSPLHF | TGTGCCAGCAGAGCGAACAGGGTCGGTAATTCACCCCTCCACTTT
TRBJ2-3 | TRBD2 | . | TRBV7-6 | CASSLGGLAGADTQYF | TGTGCCAGCAGCTTAGGTGGACTAGCGGGGGCAGATACGCAGTATTTT
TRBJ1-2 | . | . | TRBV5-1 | CASSLQGSDYGYTF | TGCGCCAGCAGCTTACAGGGTAGCGACTATGGCTACACCTTC
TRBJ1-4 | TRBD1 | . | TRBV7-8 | CASSLRDRVNEKLFF | TGTGCCAGCAGCTTACGGGACAGGGTTAATGAAAAACTGTTTTTT
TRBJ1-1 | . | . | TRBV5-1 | CASSLGGPEGEAFF | TGCGCCAGCAGCTTGGGGGGACCCGAGGGTGAAGCTTTCTTT
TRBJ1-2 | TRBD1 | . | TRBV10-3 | CAISESHETGVGGYTF | TGTGCCATCAGTGAGTCGCACGAGACAGGGGTAGGTGGCTACACCTTC
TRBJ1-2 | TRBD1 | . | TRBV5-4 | CASSSGGVNYGYTF | TGTGCCAGCAGCTCAGGGGGAGTGAACTATGGCTACACCTTC
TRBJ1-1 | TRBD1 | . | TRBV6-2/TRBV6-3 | CASSRTGVGTEAFF | TGTGCCAGCAGTCGGACAGGGGTAGGCACTGAAGCTTTCTTT
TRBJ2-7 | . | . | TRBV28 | CATTGTAGEQYF | TGTGCCACCACTGGGACTGCCGGCGAGCAGTACTTC
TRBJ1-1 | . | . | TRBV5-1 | CASSLVGRRTEAFF | TGCGCCAGCAGCTTGGTAGGGAGAAGGACTGAAGCTTTCTTT
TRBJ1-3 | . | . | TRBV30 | CAWGGNSGNTIYF | TGTGCCTGGGGAGGGAACTCTGGAAACACCATATATTTT
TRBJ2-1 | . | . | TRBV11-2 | CASSPKMGSYNEQFF | TGTGCCAGCAGCCCCAAGATGGGCTCCTACAATGAGCAGTTCTTC
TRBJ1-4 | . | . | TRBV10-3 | CAISEFRGGPSTTNEKLFF | TGTGCCATCAGTGAATTTAGGGGGGGACCTTCCACAACTAATGAAAAACTGTTTTTT
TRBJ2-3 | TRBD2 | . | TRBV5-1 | CASSQLGLAGGYGSDTQYF | TGCGCCAGCAGCCAACTAGGGCTAGCGGGGGGTTATGGGTCAGATACGCAGTATTTT
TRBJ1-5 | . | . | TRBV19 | CASSVQLNQPQHF | TGTGCCAGTAGCGTACAGCTCAATCAGCCCCAGCATTTT
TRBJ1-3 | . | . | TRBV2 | CASRLRERNTIYF | TGTGCCAGCCGCTTAAGAGAGAGAAACACCATATATTTT
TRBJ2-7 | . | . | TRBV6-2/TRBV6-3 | CASSRRRGAYEQYF | TGTGCCAGCAGTAGACGACGGGGCGCCTACGAGCAGTACTTC
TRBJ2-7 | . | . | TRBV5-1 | CASSEGQGVYYEQYF | TGCGCCAGCAGTGAAGGACAAGGGGTCTACTACGAGCAGTACTTC
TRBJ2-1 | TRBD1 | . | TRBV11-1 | CASSLDLGQGNNEQFF | TGTGCCAGCAGCTTGGACTTGGGACAGGGTAACAATGAGCAGTTCTTC
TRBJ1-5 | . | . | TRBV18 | CASSLVRGQDQPQHF | TGTGCCAGCTCGCTAGTCCGGGGCCAGGATCAGCCCCAGCATTTT
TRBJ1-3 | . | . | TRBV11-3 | CASSPGFGNTIYF | TGTGCCAGCAGCCCGGGGTTCGGAAACACCATATATTTT
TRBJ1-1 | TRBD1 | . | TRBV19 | CASSIGWDRGVNTEAFF | TGTGCCAGTAGTATAGGCTGGGACAGGGGAGTTAACACTGAAGCTTTCTTT
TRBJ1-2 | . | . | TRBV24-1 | CATSPPPGGSHYGYTF | TGTGCCACCAGTCCACCCCCGGGGGGCTCACACTATGGCTACACCTTC
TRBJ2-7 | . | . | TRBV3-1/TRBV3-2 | CASSQATGPTYEQYF | TGTGCCAGCAGCCAAGCTACGGGTCCTACCTACGAGCAGTACTTC
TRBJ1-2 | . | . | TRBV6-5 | CASSTALSYGYTF | TGTGCCAGCAGTACGGCCCTCTCCTATGGCTACACCTTC
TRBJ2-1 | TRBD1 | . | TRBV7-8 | CASSLDRVYNEQFF | TGTGCCAGCAGCTTGGACAGGGTCTACAATGAGCAGTTCTTC
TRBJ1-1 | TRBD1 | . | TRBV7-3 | CASSPGQGGAEAFF | TGTGCCAGCAGCCCGGGACAGGGGGGCGCTGAAGCTTTCTTT
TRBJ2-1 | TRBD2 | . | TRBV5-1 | CASSFGTSGGAGNEQFF | TGCGCCAGCAGCTTTGGGACTAGCGGGGGGGCCGGTAATGAGCAGTTCTTC
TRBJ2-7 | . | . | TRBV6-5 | CASSQGGGYEQYF | TGTGCCAGCAGCCAAGGGGGGGGGTACGAGCAGTACTTC
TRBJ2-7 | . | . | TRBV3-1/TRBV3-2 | CASSQVQGKYSYEQYF | TGTGCCAGCAGCCAAGTGCAGGGAAAGTACTCCTACGAGCAGTACTTC
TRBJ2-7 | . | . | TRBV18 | CASSRTTGYEQYF | TGTGCCAGCTCACGGACTACAGGGTACGAGCAGTACTTC
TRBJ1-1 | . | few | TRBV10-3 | CAISEGLTEAFF | TGTGCCATCAGTGAAGGTCTCACTGAAGCTTTCTTT
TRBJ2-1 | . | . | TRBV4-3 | CASSKWGRDGPPYNEQFF | TGCGCCAGCAGCAAATGGGGTCGAGACGGCCCGCCTTACAATGAGCAGTTCTTC
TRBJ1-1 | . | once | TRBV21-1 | CASPYIKGQGNEAFF | TGTGCCAGCCCCTACATCAAGGGACAGGGAAATGAAGCTTTCTTT
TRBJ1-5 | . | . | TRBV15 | CATSRGYSTAKDQPQHF | TGTGCCACCAGCAGAGGTTATTCAACAGCCAAGGATCAGCCCCAGCATTTT